Below, 7 T cell receptor beta chains from the same sample are listed, as sequenced in a study of blood T cell repertoires in COVID-19. This table comes from immunoSEQ multiplex PCR, and its TCRdb copy is limited to in-frame clones, with some not included. This table holds roughly 42,000 clones, around 94% found once. Input material: peripheral blood. The receptor set was obtained from a man aged 50 to 60 with COVID-19, enrolled during active disease.

This sequence joins TRBV3-1 (or the pseudogene TRBV3-2) and TRBJ1-1, with no clear D. V was cut by 2 bases and J by 4 bases, with 8 bases left in between. The CDR3 runs to 13 residues. In germline, CDR1 is LGHDT, CDR2 YNNKEL (reference sequence). The CDR3 loop is CASSQNTSTEAFF. The CDR3 DNA sequence: TGTGCCAGCAGCCAAAATACTAGCACTGAAGCTTTCTTT.

The chain has TRBV11-3 and TRBJ1-1; D is undetermined. CDR3 length: 15 residues. Trimming took off 1 base at V and 7 bases at J, with 16 bases between the two ends. The germline V gene has CDR1 SGHNT and CDR2 YENEEA. The CDR3 DNA follows: TGTGCCAGCAGCTTAGCGGGAGGCAGGAGCGATGAAGCTTTCTTT. It specifies CASSLAGGRSDEAFF.

V gene TRBV6-5 combines with J gene TRBJ1-2; the D gene is possibly TRBD1 (6 bases). This CDR3 comprises 13 residues. V was cut by 8 bases and J by 3 bases, with 13 bases left in between. CDR1 and CDR2 from the germline V gene are MNHEY and SVGAGI. CDR3 nucleotides: TGTGCCAGCGAAATACAGGGCGACTATGGCTACACCTTC. As protein: CASEIQGDYGYTF.

The chain has TRBV7-9 and TRBJ2-3, with D possibly being TRBD2 (5 bases). CDR1 and CDR2 (germline): SEHNR, FQNEAQ (reference sequence). The CDR3 consists of 16 residues. V was clipped by 1 base and J by 2 bases, with 13 bases between them. The CDR3, as DNA: TGTGCCAGCAGCTTAGGGTACAGCGGAGACACAGATACGCAGTATTTT. This gives the protein CASSLGYSGDTDTQYF.

The V and J genes are TRBV23-1 and TRBJ2-4; 9 bases align to TRBD1. TRBV23-1 is flagged as an ORF with uncertain function. The length of the CDR3 is 18 residues. V shed 3 bases and J 3 bases; nucleotides not matched to a gene: 12. Here the CDR3 DNA reads TGCGCCAGCAGTCACTACAGGGGGCGCGGCGTGCGCAAAAACATTCAGTACTTC. This codes for CASSHYRGRGVRKNIQYF.

The rearrangement uses TRBV2 and TRBJ2-2, with D maybe TRBD2 (5 bases). From germline, CDR1 is SNHLY and CDR2 FYNNEI. CDR3 length: 14 residues. V lost 11 bases and J 3 bases, leaving 16 bases between the germline ends. The CDR3 protein is CAGWKGDDTGELFF. Written as DNA, the CDR3 is TGTGCCGGTTGGAAGGGAGACGACACCGGGGAGCTGTTTTTT.

The V call is TRBV30, the J call TRBJ2-7, with D hard to call. With 3 bases removed from V and 0 bases from J, the gap between germline ends came to 15 bases. The germline V gene has CDR1 GTSNPN and CDR2 SVGIG (reference sequence). The CDR3 runs 15 residues. Here the CDR3 reads CAWRLNGYYSYEQYF. Written as DNA, the CDR3 is TGTGCCTGGAGATTGAACGGGTACTACTCCTACGAGCAGTACTTC.